The T cell receptor (beta chain) under discussion was sequenced for a study of CD8 T cells in Susac syndrome. The RNA input was roughly 0.45 to 1 ug, and it was reverse transcribed with random hexamers. TCRdb reprocessed the immunoSEQ multiplex PCR reads with MiXCR, giving one entry per CDR3 protein. The repertoire holds 65,000 to 75,000 distinct CDR3 sequences, with 95% as singletons. V lost 4 bases and J 9 bases, leaving 13 bases between the germline ends. This CDR3 region has 14 residues. The germline CDR1 and CDR2 sequences are MDHEN and SYDVKM. The sequence was obtained from a human donor in good health. Sequencing was carried out using CD8+ T cells from PBMCs. V is TRBV28 and J is TRBJ1-6, with D possibly matching TRBD1 (6 bases). CDR3 sequence (DNA): TGTGCCAGCAGTTACGGAACAGGGACTTCACCCCTCCACTTT. Encoded protein: CASSYGTGTSPLHF. The full variable domain, its missing parts supplied by reference TRBV28 and TRBJ1-6, is DVKVTQSSRYLVKRTGEKVFLECVQDMDHENMFWYRQDPGLGLRLIYFSYDVKMKEKGDIPEGYSVSREKKERFSLILESASTNQTSMYLCASSYGTGTSPLHFGNGTRLTVT.